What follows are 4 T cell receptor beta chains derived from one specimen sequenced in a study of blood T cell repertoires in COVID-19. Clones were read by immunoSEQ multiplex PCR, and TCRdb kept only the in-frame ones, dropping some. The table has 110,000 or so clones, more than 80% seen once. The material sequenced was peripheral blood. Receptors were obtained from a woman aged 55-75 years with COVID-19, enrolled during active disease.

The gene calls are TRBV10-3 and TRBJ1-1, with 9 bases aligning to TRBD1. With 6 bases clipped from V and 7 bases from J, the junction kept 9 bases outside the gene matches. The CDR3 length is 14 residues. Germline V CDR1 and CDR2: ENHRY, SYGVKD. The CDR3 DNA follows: TGTGCCATCAGGGACGGACAGGGGCTCGATGAAGCTTTCTTT. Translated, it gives CAIRDGQGLDEAFF.

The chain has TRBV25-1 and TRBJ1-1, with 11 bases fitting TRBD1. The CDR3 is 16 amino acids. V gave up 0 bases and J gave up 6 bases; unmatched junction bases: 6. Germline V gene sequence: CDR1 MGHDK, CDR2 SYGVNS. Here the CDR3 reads CASSEYPRTGGPEAFF. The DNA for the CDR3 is TGTGCCAGCAGTGAATACCCCAGGACAGGGGGCCCTGAAGCTTTCTTT. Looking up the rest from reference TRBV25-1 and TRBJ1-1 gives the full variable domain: EADIYQTPRYLVIGTGKKITLECSQTMGHDKMYWYQQDPGMELHLIHYSYGVNSTEKGDLSSESTVSRIRTEHFPLTLESARPSHTSQYLCASSEYPRTGGPEAFFGQGTRLTVV.

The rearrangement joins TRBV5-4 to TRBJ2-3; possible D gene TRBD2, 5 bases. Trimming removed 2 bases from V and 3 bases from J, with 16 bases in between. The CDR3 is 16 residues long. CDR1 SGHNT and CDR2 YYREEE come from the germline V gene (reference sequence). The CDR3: CASSLSVGLETDTQYF. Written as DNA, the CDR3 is TGTGCCAGCAGCTTAAGCGTAGGACTGGAAACAGATACGCAGTATTTT.

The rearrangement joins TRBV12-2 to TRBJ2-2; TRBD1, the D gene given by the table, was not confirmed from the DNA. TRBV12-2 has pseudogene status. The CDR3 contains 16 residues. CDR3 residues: CASRLAGGQNTGELFF. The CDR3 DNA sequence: TGTGCAAGTCGCTTAGCTGGGGGACAGAACACCGGGGAGCTGTTTTTT.